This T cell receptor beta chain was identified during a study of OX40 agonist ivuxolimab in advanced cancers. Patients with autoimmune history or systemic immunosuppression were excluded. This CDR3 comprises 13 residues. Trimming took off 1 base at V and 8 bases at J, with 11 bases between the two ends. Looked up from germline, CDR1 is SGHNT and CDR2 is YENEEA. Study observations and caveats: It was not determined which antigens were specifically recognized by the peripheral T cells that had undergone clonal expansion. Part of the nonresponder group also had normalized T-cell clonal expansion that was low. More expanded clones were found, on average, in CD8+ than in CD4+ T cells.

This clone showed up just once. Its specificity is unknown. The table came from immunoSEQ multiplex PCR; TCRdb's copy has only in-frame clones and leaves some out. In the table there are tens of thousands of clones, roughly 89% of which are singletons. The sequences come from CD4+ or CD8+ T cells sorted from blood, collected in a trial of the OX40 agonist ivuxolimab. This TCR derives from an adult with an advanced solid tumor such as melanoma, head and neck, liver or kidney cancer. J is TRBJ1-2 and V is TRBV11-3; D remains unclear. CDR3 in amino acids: CASSLGASGGYTF. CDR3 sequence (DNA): TGTGCCAGCAGCTTAGGGGCTTCGGGAGGCTACACCTTC. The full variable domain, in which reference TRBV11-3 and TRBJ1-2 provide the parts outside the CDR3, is EAGVVQSPRYKIIEKKQPVAFWCNPISGHNTLYWYLQNLGQGPELLIRYENEEAVDDSQLPKDRFSAERLKGVDSTLKIQPAELGDSAVYLCASSLGASGGYTFGSGTRLTVV.